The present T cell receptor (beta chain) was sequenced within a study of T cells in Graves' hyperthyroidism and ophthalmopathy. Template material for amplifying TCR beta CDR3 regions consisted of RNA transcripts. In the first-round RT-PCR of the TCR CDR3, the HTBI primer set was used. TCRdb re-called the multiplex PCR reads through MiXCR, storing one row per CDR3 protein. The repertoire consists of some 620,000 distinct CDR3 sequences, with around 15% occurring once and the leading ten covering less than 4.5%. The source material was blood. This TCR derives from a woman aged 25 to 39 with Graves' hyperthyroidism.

The CDR3 coding sequence is TGTGCCAGCAGTAAGACTTTAGCGGGAGGGCCGGGCGAGCAGTACTTC. The encoded protein is CASSKTLAGGPGEQYF. The rearrangement links TRBV6-1 to TRBJ2-7, with TRBD2 identical over 11 bases. With V trimmed by 5 bases and J by 6 bases, 12 bases remained unmatched. Germline CDR1 and CDR2: MNHNS and SASEGT. CDR3 length: 16 residues.